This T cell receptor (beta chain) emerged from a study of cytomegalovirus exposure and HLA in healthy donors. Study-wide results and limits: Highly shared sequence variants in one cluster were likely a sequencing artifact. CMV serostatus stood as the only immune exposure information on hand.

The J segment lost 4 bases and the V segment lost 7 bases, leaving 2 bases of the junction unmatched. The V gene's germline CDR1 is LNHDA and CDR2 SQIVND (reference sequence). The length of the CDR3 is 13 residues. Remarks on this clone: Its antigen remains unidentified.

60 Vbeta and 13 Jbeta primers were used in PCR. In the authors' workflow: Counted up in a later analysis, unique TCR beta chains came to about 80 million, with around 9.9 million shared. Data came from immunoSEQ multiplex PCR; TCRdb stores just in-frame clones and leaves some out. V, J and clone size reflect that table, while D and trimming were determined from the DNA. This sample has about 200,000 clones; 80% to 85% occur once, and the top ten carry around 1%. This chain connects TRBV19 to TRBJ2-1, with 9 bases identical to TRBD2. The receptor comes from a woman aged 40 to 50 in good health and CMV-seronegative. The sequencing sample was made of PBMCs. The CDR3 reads CASTSGTYNEQFF. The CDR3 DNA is TGTGCCAGTACTAGCGGGACGTACAATGAGCAGTTCTTC.